One T cell receptor (beta chain) is described in this entry. Each recovered donor of Cohort 3 presented with two negative PCRs, clearance, or symptom resolution. This sample was taken from a study of blood T cell repertoires in COVID-19. Study details: The United States, Italy and Spain supplied acute and convalescent COVID-19 samples.

Source study methods: Reference gene primers were amplified, and this amplification served to estimate nucleated cell counts. Only in-frame clones appear in the TCRdb table, and some are missing; sequencing was by immunoSEQ multiplex PCR. V, J and clone size derive from that table, while D and trimming were established from the DNA sequence. The sample lists 240,000 or so clones, 85% to 90% occurring once. This receptor was obtained from a man aged 35-49 years who had recovered from COVID-19. The sequenced sample consisted of PBMCs or T cells enriched from blood (not recorded which).

This CDR3 reads CASSPLGQSYNSPLHF. The CDR3 DNA sequence: TGTGCCAGCTCACCACTAGGACAGTCCTATAATTCACCCCTCCACTTT. The rearrangement joins TRBV18 to TRBJ1-6; a weak D match, TRBD1 (6 bases). CDR1 KGHSH and CDR2 LQKENI come from the germline V gene. The CDR3 runs to 16 residues. Deletions cut 1 base from V and 1 base from J, with 8 bases between.